A selection of T cell receptor beta chains follows, all from one sample in a study of OX40 agonist ivuxolimab in advanced cancers. This table comes from immunoSEQ multiplex PCR, and its TCRdb copy is limited to in-frame clones, with some not included. The sample has about 22,000 clones, about 79% seen once. The sequencing here drew on CD4+ or CD8+ T cells sorted from blood, taken in a trial of the OX40 agonist ivuxolimab. The receptors stem from an adult with an advanced solid tumor such as melanoma, head and neck, liver or kidney cancer. Both conserved end residues are trimmed from each CDR3.

TRBV19	ASTPTGVNYGYT
TRBV6-5	ASTPGQGGNQPQH
TRBV27	ASSSSMTSGRSYEQY
TRBV27	ASSGAGAYTGELF
TRBV10-1	ASSQGLYNEQF
TRBV7-3	ASSSDIWNTEAF
TRBV19	ASSSRGPSYNEQF
TRBV7-2	ASSPGGQTNYGYT
TRBV11-2	ASSLVRADTQY
TRBV11-2	ASSSTAGGGTDTQY
TRBV13	ASSPRGRDGELF